These 30 T cell receptor beta chains share one sample of origin, sequenced in a study of control samples from healthy donors and cancer patients. Repertoires were generated with immunoSEQ multiplex PCR, while TCRdb's copy carries only in-frame clones and drops some. This table has about 170,000 clones, roughly 88% appearing once. The sequencing sample was made of blood. The receptors were gathered from a woman aged 25-40 years in good health.

This chain connects TRBV5-1 to TRBJ1-2, with 8 bases identical to TRBD1. V was pared by 0 bases and J by 4 bases, with 11 bases of the junction left unmatched. Germline CDR1 is SGHRS and CDR2 is YFSETQ. CDR3 size: 17 residues. The CDR3 DNA is TGCGCCAGCAGCTTGGAACCCGGGACAGGAGACCTCTATGGCTACACCTTC. Translating it yields CASSLEPGTGDLYGYTF.

In this sample, this clone turned up a few times. J is TRBJ2-7 and V is TRBV15; 8 nucleotides align to TRBD2. Germline values: CDR1 LNHNV, CDR2 YYDKDF (reference sequence). V was clipped by 1 base and J by 5 bases; unmatched bases: 7. The CDR3 contains 15 residues. Here the CDR3 DNA reads TGTGCCACCAGCAGAGTAAGGAGCGGGGGTGACGAGCAGTACGTC. This codes for CATSRVRSGGDEQYV.

This chain connects TRBV6-4 to TRBJ1-5, with D tentatively TRBD1 (6 bases). The V end was cut by 2 bases, the J end by 3 bases, with 14 bases between. CDR1 MRHNA and CDR2 SNTAGT come from the germline V gene. The CDR3 sequence is 16 residues long. DNA of the CDR3: TGTGCCAGCAGTGACCCCTCAGGACAGCACAATCAGCCCCAGCATTTT. Translating gives CASSDPSGQHNQPQHF.

A word on this clone: Other nucleotide sequences in the sample specify the same CDR3. The chain links TRBV30 to TRBJ1-1, with a possible D match to TRBD1 (6 bases). Looked up from germline, CDR1 is GTSNPN and CDR2 is SVGIG (reference sequence). Trimming took off 1 base at V and 7 bases at J, with 7 bases between the two ends. The CDR3 sequence is 11 residues long. The CDR3 nucleotides are TGTGCCTGGAGTGGACAGGTTGAAGCTTTCTTT. This translates into CAWSGQVEAFF.

The table lists this clone with a count of one. The CDR3 region is CASSQSRTEPGYTF. CDR3 DNA sequence: TGCGCCAGCAGCCAATCACGGACCGAGCCCGGCTACACCTTC. J is TRBJ1-2 and V is TRBV4-1, with D hard to call. Germline values: CDR1 MGHRA, CDR2 YSYEKL. With 2 bases removed from V and 8 bases from J, the gap between germline ends came to 15 bases. This CDR3 is built from 14 residues.

This rearrangement joins TRBV5-6 to TRBJ2-5; D ambiguous. The CDR3 is made up of 13 amino acids. V was trimmed by 1 base and J by 5 bases, leaving 9 bases between them. From germline, CDR1 is SGHDT and CDR2 YYEEEE. The CDR3 bases are TGTGCCAGCAGCTTGCGGAATTGGGAGACCCAGTACTTC. Translated: CASSLRNWETQYF.

This clone has just one count. The V and J genes are TRBV5-4 and TRBJ2-6, with 7 bases fitting TRBD1. Germline V lookup: CDR1 SGHNT, CDR2 YYREEE (reference sequence). The CDR3 loop spans 15 amino acids. V was pared by 4 bases and J by 3 bases, with 4 bases of the junction left unmatched. The chain's CDR3 is CASSATGFGANVLTF. The CDR3 DNA reads TGTGCCAGCAGCGCGACAGGGTTTGGGGCCAACGTCCTGACTTTC.

V and J are TRBV7-2 and TRBJ1-2, with TRBD1 as a possible D gene (6 bases). Germline-derived CDR1 and CDR2 are SGHTA and FQGNSA. Trimming left V 2 bases short and J 0 bases short, with 16 bases between. This CDR3 spans 17 amino acids. CDR3 sequence (DNA): TGTGCCAGCAGCTTAAGAGAGGGGACATATTCTAACTATGGCTACACCTTC. Protein sequence: CASSLREGTYSNYGYTF.

The rearrangement links TRBV2 to TRBJ2-1; D is uncertain. From germline, CDR1 is SNHLY and CDR2 FYNNEI. The CDR3 has 16 amino acids. The V end lost 3 bases, the J end lost 3 bases, and 15 bases lay between the germline ends. As DNA, the CDR3 is TGTGCCAGCAGTGATCCAGGTTCTCCCCTCTACAATGAGCAGTTCTTC. Translation: CASSDPGSPLYNEQFF. Variable domain in full (rest from reference TRBV2 and TRBJ2-1): EPEVTQTPSHQVTQMGQEVILRCVPISNHLYFYWYRQILGQKVEFLVSFYNNEISEKSEIFDDQFSVERPDGSNFTLKIRSTKLEDSAMYFCASSDPGSPLYNEQFFGPGTRLTVL.

This clone was seen a single time. This chain connects TRBV7-9 to TRBJ2-3; 14 bases align to TRBD2. The CDR3 loop spans 19 amino acids. V shed 5 bases and J 3 bases; nucleotides not matched to a gene: 13. Germline V gene data show CDR1 as SEHNR and CDR2 as FQNEAQ (reference sequence). CDR3 DNA sequence: TGTGCCAGCAGCCCCCCGGGACTAGCGGGAGAGATTTGGACAGATACGCAGTATTTT. This codes for CASSPPGLAGEIWTDTQYF.

This clone was seen just once. The V gene is TRBV4-2, the J gene TRBJ2-5, with D unclear. Trimming shortened V by 0 bases and J by 5 bases, and 10 bases separated the two germline ends. This CDR3 spans 14 amino acids. Germline assignment: CDR1 LGHNA and CDR2 YNFKEQ. CDR3 sequence (DNA): TGTGCCAGCAGCCAAGAGGGCTTCGGGGAGACCCAGTACTTC. This sequence encodes CASSQEGFGETQYF.

This chain links TRBV11-2 with TRBJ2-1; D is unclear. The V end lost 0 bases, the J end lost 8 bases, and 11 bases lay between the germline ends. The CDR3 spans 14 residues. CDR1 and CDR2 (germline): SGHAT, FQNNGV. CDR3 sequence (DNA): TGTGCCAGCAGCTTAGATCCCCAGTACTATGAGCAGTTCTTC. As protein: CASSLDPQYYEQFF.

CDR3 DNA: TGCAGCGTAGGGACTCGAAACACTGAAGCTTTCTTT. Protein sequence: CSVGTRNTEAFF. The rearrangement links TRBV29-1 to TRBJ1-1, with D perhaps TRBD1 (5 bases). Between the trimmed V and J ends, which lost 6 bases and 2 bases, there was a span of 10 bases. CDR1 and CDR2 (germline): SQVTM, ANQGSEA. This CDR3 spans 12 amino acids.

The chain recombines TRBV3-1 (or the pseudogene TRBV3-2) with TRBJ2-1, with D unresolved. The germline CDR1 and CDR2 sequences are LGHDT and YNNKEL (reference sequence). The length of the CDR3 is 16 residues. Deletions cut 1 base from V and 8 bases from J, with 18 bases between. CDR3 nucleotide sequence: TGTGCCAGCAGCCAAGTTCTCGCTAGGCTCCCCGATGAGCAGTTCTTC. Encoded protein: CASSQVLARLPDEQFF.

The rearrangement uses TRBV13 and TRBJ2-5; 7 positions match TRBD1. The CDR3 covers 14 residues. Per the germline V gene, CDR1 is PRHDT and CDR2 is FYEKMQ (reference sequence). The J segment lost 5 bases and the V segment lost 5 bases, leaving 8 bases of the junction unmatched. The CDR3 region has the DNA TGTGCCAGCAGCCCTCGACAGGGTGGTGAGACCCAGTACTTC. Translating it yields CASSPRQGGETQYF.

This chain uses TRBV11-1 with TRBJ1-3; D is undetermined. V was clipped by 5 bases and J by 0 bases, with 8 bases between them. Germline CDR1 SGHAT, CDR2 FQDESV (reference sequence). CDR3 length: 14 amino acids. In DNA, the CDR3 is TGTGCCAGCAGCATCCCGGACTCTGGAAACACCATATATTTT. Residues: CASSIPDSGNTIYF.

The V call is TRBV7-8, the J call TRBJ2-6; D not certain. The CDR3 covers 20 residues. With 2 bases removed from V and 0 bases from J, the gap between germline ends came to 20 bases. Germline CDR1 reads SGHVS; CDR2 reads FQNEAQ. The CDR3 nucleotides read TGTGCCAGCAGCTTATTAAGTGGTTATGGAGAAAGCTCTGGGGCCAACGTCCTGACTTTC. Its translation is CASSLLSGYGESSGANVLTF.

V usage is TRBV23-1 and J usage is TRBJ2-7; D not resolved. TRBV23-1 is an open reading frame, and its role is uncertain. V shed 8 bases and J shed 9 bases, with 8 bases lying between them. CDR3 length: 9 residues. CDR3 residues: CASAHSQYF. The CDR3 nucleotides are TGCGCCAGCGCCCATTCGCAGTACTTC.

The CDR3 region is CASSLASGNQPQHF. CDR3 in DNA: TGTGCCAGCAGTTTAGCGTCGGGCAATCAGCCCCAGCATTTT. This chain connects TRBV27 to TRBJ1-5; D is ambiguous. CDR1 and CDR2 from the germline V gene are MNHEY and SMNVEV (reference sequence). The CDR3 consists of 14 residues. With 2 bases removed from V and 2 bases from J, the gap between germline ends came to 7 bases.

The rearrangement links TRBV7-6 to TRBJ2-5; 10 nucleotides match TRBD2. The CDR3 consists of 14 residues. The V and J ends lost 5 bases and 5 bases, in that order; junction bases with no gene match: 5. CDR1 is SGHVS and CDR2 is FNYEAQ in the germline V gene. The CDR3 sequence is CASSPPAGGETQYF. CDR3 sequence (DNA): TGTGCCAGCAGCCCACCAGCGGGAGGGGAGACCCAGTACTTC.

CDR3 sequence reads: CASWEGVPYNEQFF. CDR3 sequence (DNA): TGTGCCAGCTGGGAGGGTGTACCCTACAATGAGCAGTTCTTC. This chain joins TRBV6-5 and TRBJ2-1, with 7 bases aligning to TRBD2. Losses at the gene ends were 8 bases for V and 2 bases for J; bases not matched to a gene: 6. Per germline, CDR1 MNHEY and CDR2 SVGAGI. The CDR3 has 14 residues.

The chain recombines TRBV7-8 with TRBJ2-1; D remains unclear. Trimming pared 3 bases from V and 9 bases from J, leaving 6 bases between. Germline assignment: CDR1 SGHVS and CDR2 FQNEAQ. CDR3 length: 11 amino acids. The CDR3 coding sequence is TGTGCCAGCAGCTTTAGTCCTGAGCAGTTCTTC. Translation gives CASSFSPEQFF.

Comment on this clone: Other DNA sequences from this sample encode an identical CDR3 as well. The V call is TRBV4-2, the J call TRBJ1-2; D not certain. Trimming removed 1 base at V and 3 bases at J, with 3 bases between. The CDR3 extends over 12 amino acids. Germline CDR1 reads LGHNA; CDR2 reads YNFKEQ. CDR3 protein: CASSQGDYGYTF. CDR3 sequence (DNA): TGTGCCAGCAGCCAAGGTGACTATGGCTACACCTTC.

This chain joins TRBV29-1 and TRBJ2-3; 9 nucleotides match TRBD2. In germline, CDR1 is SQVTM, CDR2 ANQGSEA. V shed 5 bases, J shed 0 bases, and the junction held 9 bases outside the gene matches. The CDR3 contains 16 residues. The CDR3 sequence is CSVKGGGESSTDTQYF. In DNA, the CDR3 is TGCAGCGTTAAGGGCGGGGGGGAATCTAGCACAGATACGCAGTATTTT.

This clone came up once. The V and J genes are TRBV5-6 and TRBJ1-2; 11 bases are a match to TRBD1. V gave up 2 bases and J gave up 4 bases; unmatched junction bases: 4. CDR1 is SGHDT, CDR2 YYEEEE, per germline. CDR3 length equals 15 residues. This CDR3 reads CASSLRTGGRYGYTF. CDR3 coding DNA: TGTGCCAGCAGCTTAAGGACAGGGGGCCGCTATGGCTACACCTTC. The variable domain in full, completed from reference TRBV5-6 and TRBJ1-2, reads DAGVTQSPTHLIKTRGQQVTLRCSPKSGHDTVSWYQQALGQGPQFIFQYYEEEERQRGNFPDRFSGHQFPNYSSELNVNALLLGDSALYLCASSLRTGGRYGYTFGSGTRLTVV.

The rearrangement links TRBV28 to TRBJ2-1; D gene unclear. The germline V gene has CDR1 MDHEN and CDR2 SYDVKM. The CDR3 loop spans 12 amino acids. V gave up 6 bases and J gave up 7 bases, with 10 bases separating them. CDR3 region: CASRSSVNEQFF. The CDR3 nucleotides read TGTGCCAGCAGATCGAGTGTAAATGAGCAGTTCTTC.

The V call is TRBV4-2, the J call TRBJ2-1; D remains ambiguous. Deletions cut 0 bases from V and 6 bases from J, with 3 bases between. This CDR3 is 12 amino acids long. Germline-derived CDR1 and CDR2 are LGHNA and YNFKEQ. For the CDR3, the DNA is TGTGCCAGCAGCCAAGATGCCAATGAGCAGTTCTTC. Translating gives CASSQDANEQFF.

This sequence joins TRBV5-1 and TRBJ2-2; D gene unclear. The germline gives CDR1 SGHRS, CDR2 YFSETQ. V lost 0 bases, J lost 0 bases, and 3 bases lay in between. The CDR3 length is 14 residues. CDR3 protein: CASSLGANTGELFF. CDR3 DNA sequence: TGCGCCAGCAGCTTGGGCGCGAACACCGGGGAGCTGTTTTTT.

This rearrangement joins TRBV27 to TRBJ2-7; D is tentatively TRBD1 or TRBD2 (6 bases each). CDR3 length: 14 residues. V lost 3 bases to trimming and J lost 2 bases, with 11 bases between them. CDR1 MNHEY and CDR2 SMNVEV come from the germline V gene (reference sequence). The CDR3 DNA sequence: TGTGCCAGCAGTTTTGGGGGGCCCGCCTACGAGCAGTACTTC. Its protein is CASSFGGPAYEQYF.

The genes are TRBV11-2 and TRBJ2-3; TRBD1 matches at 7 bases. The CDR3 consists of 14 residues. The V gene's germline CDR1 is SGHAT and CDR2 FQNNGV. After removal of 0 bases from V and 3 bases from J, the junction contained 0 bases not matched to a gene. CDR3 coding DNA: TGTGCCAGCAGCTTAGAACAGGGGACAGATACGCAGTATTTT. This translates into CASSLEQGTDTQYF.